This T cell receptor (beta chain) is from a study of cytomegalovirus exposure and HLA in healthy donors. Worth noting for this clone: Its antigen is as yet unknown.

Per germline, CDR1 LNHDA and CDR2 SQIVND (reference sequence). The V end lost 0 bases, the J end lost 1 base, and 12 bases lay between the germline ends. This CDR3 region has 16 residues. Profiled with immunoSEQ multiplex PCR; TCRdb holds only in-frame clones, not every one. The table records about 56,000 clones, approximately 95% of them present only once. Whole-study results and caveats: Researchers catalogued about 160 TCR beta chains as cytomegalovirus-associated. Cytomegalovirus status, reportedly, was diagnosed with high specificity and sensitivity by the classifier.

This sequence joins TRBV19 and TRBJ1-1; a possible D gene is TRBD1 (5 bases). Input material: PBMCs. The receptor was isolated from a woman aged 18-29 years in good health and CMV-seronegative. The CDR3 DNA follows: TGTGCCAGTAGTATAGATGATGGGGCGAAGAACACTGAAGCTTTCTTT. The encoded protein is CASSIDDGAKNTEAFF. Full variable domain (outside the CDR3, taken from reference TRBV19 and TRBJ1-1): DGGITQSPKYLFRKEGQNVTLSCEQNLNHDAMYWYRQDPGQGLRLIYYSQIVNDFQKGDIAEGYSVSREKKESFPLTVTSAQKNPTAFYLCASSIDDGAKNTEAFFGQGTRLTVV.